This record covers a single TCR beta chain. What it recognizes is unknown. The CDR3 totals 15 residues. These data belong to a study of lymphopenia after photon versus proton radiotherapy. Whole-study results and caveats: Oligoclonal CD8+ Temra expansion after nadir drove photon patients' diversity drop. Proton therapy kept repertoires fairly stable, unlike photons, which gained effector/memory cells. Larger post-nadir TCR diversity loss correlated inversely with survival in deceased patients.

Profiling relied on immunoSEQ multiplex PCR, and the TCRdb table lists in-frame clones only, not all of them. The sample includes about 16,000 clones, approximately 91% of them seen just once. The receptor was isolated from a woman aged 55-75 years with cholangiocarcinoma. Some clones in this sample may be carry-over from other donors' samples. Specimen: peripheral blood, collected from a patient treated with proton-based radiotherapy. The rearrangement joins TRBV21-1 to TRBJ2-4; TRBD2 is the table's D call, not checked against the DNA. TRBV21-1 is annotated as a pseudogene. Written as DNA, the CDR3 is TGTGCCAGCAGCAAAGCGCAAGGTAGCCAAAACATTCAGTACTTC. It encodes CASSKAQGSQNIQYF.